This T cell receptor beta chain was obtained from a study of OX40 agonist ivuxolimab in advanced cancers. Background on the whole study: Ivuxolimab was a fully human IgG2 agonistic monoclonal antibody targeting the costimulatory receptor OX40 (CD134). Intravenous ivuxolimab was administered to patients every 2 weeks at six dose levels: 0.01, 0.1, 0.3, 1.5, 3 and 10 mg/kg. Of the roughly 54 patients in dose escalation, 19 had hepatocellular carcinoma, some 15 had melanoma, 9 had renal cell carcinoma and 9 had head and neck cancer. The dose-escalation cohort was roughly 83% male with a mean age of approximately 60 years, ranging from roughly 23 to 90. Patients were allowed to have had prior anti-PD-1, anti-PD-L1 or anti-CTLA-4 therapy, and approximately 40% of the dose-escalation patients had previously received checkpoint inhibitors. Partial responses were achieved by three dose-escalation patients, of whom one had hepatocellular carcinoma and two had cutaneous melanoma. The purpose of peripheral TCRbeta sequencing was to test whether ivuxolimab changed TCR sequence diversity and led to clonal T-cell expansion. The paper covers the monotherapy dose-escalation part of the phase I ivuxolimab trial, which included N ≈ 54 patients.

A remark on this clone: Its binding antigen is unknown. No clone much larger than this one lies a single base away; base qualities are absent.

Patients with autoimmune disease history or receiving systemic immunosuppression were excluded from the trial. In every dose cohort, peripheral blood was drawn for TCR sequencing at baseline, cycle 4 day 1, and cycle 7 day 1. Samples came from an open-label, multicenter, first-in-human phase I dose-escalation trial of ivuxolimab. Adults with locally advanced or metastatic melanoma, renal cell carcinoma, hepatocellular carcinoma or head and neck squamous cell carcinoma were enrolled in the trial. Before TCR sequencing, CD4+ T cells and CD8+ T cells were sorted from peripheral blood as separate populations. Taken from cysteine to phenylalanine, the CDR3 has 15 residues. The sequence is cut down to CDR3 DNA, 45 bases in frame from base 1. Sequences MNHEY (CDR1) and SMNVEV (CDR2) are obtained from the germline V gene (reference sequence). The germline V end is reduced by 3 bases and the J end by 2 bases; junction bases left unmatched: 5.

For sequencing of the TCRbeta CDR3 region, genomic DNA was extracted from the sorted cells. The immunoSEQ Assay was used for sequencing of TCRbeta CDR3 regions. TCRdb retrieved this table from immuneACCESS and kept in-frame rearrangements only. Not all clones are present; in checked studies, unresolved V genes account for under half, and no reason is known for the remainder. Within this sample are about 31,000 clones, with approximately 89% of them counted one time only. The ten largest clones take up about 25% of the sample. Paper-wide results and their limitations: At doses of 0.1 to 3.0 mg/kg, clonal expansion of both CD4+ and CD8+ T cells in blood was seen between baseline and week 6. Low levels of normalized T-cell clonal expansion were also seen in some patients who did not respond. Antigen specificity was not determined for the clonally expanded peripheral T cells. After ivuxolimab, expanded clones were on average more numerous among CD8+ T cells than among CD4+ T cells. In the 0.1-3.0 mg/kg groups, partial responders were among the patients with the lowest normalized peripheral clonal expansion, particularly in CD8+ T cells.

The specimen was CD4+ or CD8+ T cells sorted from blood, collected in a trial of the OX40 agonist ivuxolimab. The rearranged segments are TRBV27 and TRBJ2-5; 8 central bases correspond to TRBD1. This receptor was obtained from an adult with an advanced solid tumor such as melanoma, head and neck, liver or kidney cancer. The CDR3 protein is CASSLRGDRQETQYF. The DNA reads as follows: TGTGCCAGCAGTTTGCGAGGGGACAGGCAAGAGACCCAGTACTTC.